This TCR beta chain was identified in a study of blood T cell repertoires in COVID-19 (dated by TCRdb to the early 2020s). General notes on the study: The collaborator samples originated in the United States, Italy and Spain and spanned the acute and convalescent phases of COVID-19. The repertoires were made available in a free public database intended to serve as a resource for research on the immune response to SARS-CoV-2. Samples came from the ongoing ImmuneRACE study (first 160 participants) plus 1,254 subjects from 6 global collaborators. Where available, HLA class I and class II types were taken from metadata supplied by the sample provider and were not determined by assay-based typing. The prospective study material was composed of cDNA or gDNA derived from T cells, B-cell-depleted T cells, or PBMCs. Sample metadata almost always included a de-identified subject ID, COVID-19 status, age in years and sex. The dataset comprised deeply sampled blood TCRbeta repertoires from subjects exposed to, actively infected with, or recovered from COVID-19. The study at large found these results: The quantity of clinical and demographic metadata differed by source and by participant and was supplied without curation.

This clone was recorded a few times. What antigen it recognizes has not been identified. Per-base quality was not reported, and no clone a single base away is much larger than it. The germline V gene (reference sequence) provides CDR1 LNHDA and CDR2 SQIVND. The cysteine opens and the phenylalanine closes a CDR3 of 14 amino acids. Just the 42-base CDR3 DNA is kept, in frame starting at base 1. Between the V and J ends, shortened by 5 bases and 4 bases respectively, the junction contains 11 bases. Each collaborating institution followed its own protocols to collect whole blood in K2EDTA tubes. For TCRbeta analysis, collaborator samples were shipped as frozen whole blood, as isolated PBMCs, or as DNA extracted from either sample type. The immunoSEQ Assay, a bias-controlled multiplex PCR, was used to amplify TCRbeta CDR3 regions from genomic DNA. In the authors' own workflow: The number of nucleated cells in each sample was estimated by amplification of reference gene primers within the assay. Sequence reads were collapsed and filtered to measure the absolute abundance of every unique TCRbeta CDR3 rearrangement. For each sample, productive Simpson clonality was calculated as the square root of Simpson's diversity index across productive rearrangements. Drawn from immuneACCESS, this table holds only the in-frame rearrangements with V and J called that TCRdb kept. Clones are partly lost; checked studies trace under half to an unresolved V gene and leave the rest unexplained. That table gives V, J and clone size, and the DNA gave D and trimming. For this sample there are about 150,000 clones; 80% to 90% appear just once. The ten largest make up roughly 3.1% of the sample.

The specimen was peripheral blood. This sequence was found in a man aged 60 to 69 with acute or convalescent COVID-19. The chain was built from TRBV19 and TRBJ2-2, with TRBD2 as a weak D call on 5 bases. CDR3 reads: CASSLSGGTGELFF. The DNA reads as follows: TGTGCCAGTAGTCTGAGCGGAGGCACCGGGGAGCTGTTTTTT.